These 22 T cell receptor beta chains were all obtained from the same sample, sequenced in a study of T cell changes during pregnancy in multiple sclerosis. Sequenced by immunoSEQ multiplex PCR; TCRdb stores in-frame clones only, minus some. The sample contains more than 35,000 clones, about 90% of which appear only once. The sequenced sample was CD4+ T cells from peripheral blood mononuclear cells, obtained in the third trimester of pregnancy. These receptors were taken from a female donor with multiple sclerosis, enrolled in a pregnancy study.

The chain links TRBV19 to TRBJ1-2; the match to TRBD1 covers 10 bases. This CDR3 has 14 amino acids. The V and J ends lost 5 bases and 4 bases, in that order; junction bases with no gene match: 4. Germline assignment: CDR1 LNHDA and CDR2 SQIVND (reference sequence). CDR3 DNA sequence: TGTGCCAGTAGTGAAAGGACAGGGGGCTATGGCTACACCTTC. Protein product: CASSERTGGYGYTF.

The J gene is TRBJ2-1, the V gene TRBV5-1, with unresolved D. The germline CDR1 and CDR2 sequences are SGHRS and YFSETQ. The length of the CDR3 is 15 residues. Trimming took off 2 bases at V and 1 base at J, with 10 bases between the two ends. CDR3 sequence (DNA): TGCGCCAGCAGCTTTCTGCCGGGTTCCTACAATGAGCAGTTCTTC. This encodes CASSFLPGSYNEQFF.

This chain links TRBV19 with TRBJ2-2; no clear D gene. With 5 bases removed from V and 3 bases from J, the gap between germline ends came to 10 bases. The CDR3 covers 14 residues. CDR1 and CDR2 from the germline V gene are LNHDA and SQIVND (reference sequence). CDR3 region: CASSPGLDTGELFF. The CDR3 region has the DNA TGTGCCAGTAGTCCTGGCCTGGACACCGGGGAGCTGTTTTTT.

The J gene is TRBJ1-4, the V gene TRBV5-3; 9 bases line up with TRBD1. TRBV5-3 is assigned to the ORF class and has an uncertain function. The CDR3 has 14 residues. The V segment lost 3 bases and the J segment 7 bases; nucleotides outside the gene matches: 4. The CDR3 spells CARSSGTGLEKLFF. The CDR3 nucleotides read TGTGCCAGAAGCTCCGGGACAGGGCTTGAAAAACTGTTTTTT.

The V call is TRBV6-1, the J call TRBJ2-3; 7 positions match TRBD2. CDR3 length: 13 amino acids. Germline V lookup: CDR1 MNHNS, CDR2 SASEGT. V lost 4 bases and J lost 6; bases outside the gene matches: 4. In DNA form, the CDR3 reads TGTGCCAGCAGTGGGACTAGTCGGGATACGCAGTATTTT. It specifies CASSGTSRDTQYF.

The chain has TRBV9 and TRBJ2-7; 13 positions match TRBD2. The germline V gene has CDR1 SGDLS and CDR2 YYNGEE. This CDR3 is built from 16 residues. V gave up 0 bases and J gave up 0 bases; unmatched junction bases: 0. The CDR3 region is CASSVGLAGGSYEQYF. CDR3 sequence (DNA): TGTGCCAGCAGCGTAGGACTAGCGGGAGGCTCCTACGAGCAGTACTTC.

V is TRBV9 and J is TRBJ2-7; 8 nucleotides agree with TRBD2. V was pared by 4 bases and J by 5 bases, with 14 bases of the junction left unmatched. The CDR3 runs to 16 residues. CDR1 is SGDLS and CDR2 is YYNGEE in the germline V gene. The CDR3 sequence: CASSQIGAGGKDEQYF. The CDR3 DNA reads as TGTGCCAGCAGCCAAATTGGGGCGGGAGGTAAAGACGAGCAGTACTTC.

The chain joins TRBV13 to TRBJ2-1, with D perhaps TRBD2 (6 bases). This CDR3 spans 14 amino acids. Germline assignment: CDR1 PRHDT and CDR2 FYEKMQ (reference sequence). V lost 5 bases and J lost 5, with 13 bases in between. This chain's CDR3 is CASSRRETNNEQFF. CDR3 bases: TGTGCCAGCAGCCGCCGGGAGACTAACAATGAGCAGTTCTTC.

The CDR3 nucleotides read TGTGCCAGCAGCGCCAGGCAGGGAAGTGAAAAACTGTTTTTT. It yields the protein CASSARQGSEKLFF. The chain links TRBV2 to TRBJ1-4; possibly TRBD1 for D (5 bases). The CDR3 covers 14 residues. V lost 6 bases to trimming and J lost 7 bases, with 15 bases between them. The germline gives CDR1 SNHLY, CDR2 FYNNEI. Full variable domain (outside the CDR3, taken from reference TRBV2 and TRBJ1-4): EPEVTQTPSHQVTQMGQEVILRCVPISNHLYFYWYRQILGQKVEFLVSFYNNEISEKSEIFDDQFSVERPDGSNFTLKIRSTKLEDSAMYFCASSARQGSEKLFFGSGTQLSVL.

The V call is TRBV5-1, the J call TRBJ1-2, with D perhaps matching TRBD1 (6 bases). The CDR3 spans 15 residues. Trimming cost V 4 bases and J 4 bases, with 17 bases left between them. CDR1 SGHRS and CDR2 YFSETQ come from the germline V gene. The CDR3 sequence: CASSPQQGSGYGYTF. CDR3 sequence (DNA): TGCGCCAGCAGCCCCCAACAGGGTTCGGGCTATGGCTACACCTTC. Filled out from reference TRBV5-1 and TRBJ1-2, the complete variable domain reads KAGVTQTPRYLIKTRGQQVTLSCSPISGHRSVSWYQQTPGQGLQFLFEYFSETQRNKGNFPGRFSGRQFSNSRSEMNVSTLELGDSALYLCASSPQQGSGYGYTFGSGTRLTVV.

On this clone itself: The same CDR3 can be traced to other DNA sequences in this sample. The chain joins TRBV7-9 to TRBJ2-3; D is possibly TRBD2 (5 bases). The V gene's germline CDR1 is SEHNR and CDR2 FQNEAQ (reference sequence). This CDR3 contains 14 residues. The V end lost 1 base, the J end lost 2 bases, and 7 bases lay between the germline ends. CDR3 protein: CASSLGLNTDTQYF. The CDR3, as DNA: TGTGCCAGCAGCTTAGGACTAAACACAGATACGCAGTATTTT.

V gene TRBV18 combines with J gene TRBJ1-1, with 10 bases lining up with TRBD1. The ends lost 6 bases at V and 2 bases at J; junction bases unmatched: 6. From germline, CDR1 is KGHSH and CDR2 LQKENI. The CDR3 is 15 residues long. CDR3 sequence: CASSAGQGGNTEAFF. The CDR3 DNA reads TGTGCCAGCTCGGCTGGACAGGGGGGAAACACTGAAGCTTTCTTT.

The V and J genes are TRBV11-2 and TRBJ2-2, with 8 bases lining up with TRBD2. The V segment lost 7 bases and the J segment 0 bases; nucleotides outside the gene matches: 7. CDR1 is SGHAT, CDR2 FQNNGV, per germline. This CDR3 has 16 amino acids. In DNA, the CDR3 is TGTGCCAGCACTCCCGGACTAGCAGCGAACACCGGGGAGCTGTTTTTT. This encodes CASTPGLAANTGELFF.

The chain combines TRBV2 with TRBJ2-1; D is perhaps TRBD1 (5 bases). V dropped 10 bases and J dropped 4 bases, with 14 bases sitting between them. This CDR3 is 13 amino acids long. Looked up from germline, CDR1 is SNHLY and CDR2 is FYNNEI. CDR3 nucleotide sequence: TGTGCCACCAGCCCAGGGCAGTACAATGAGCAGTTCTTC. This sequence encodes CATSPGQYNEQFF. Full variable domain (missing parts from reference TRBV2 and TRBJ2-1): EPEVTQTPSHQVTQMGQEVILRCVPISNHLYFYWYRQILGQKVEFLVSFYNNEISEKSEIFDDQFSVERPDGSNFTLKIRSTKLEDSAMYFCATSPGQYNEQFFGPGTRLTVL.

This chain links TRBV2 with TRBJ2-7, with TRBD1 matching 9 bases. V dropped 5 bases and J dropped 5; count of bases not matched to a gene: 4. Germline lookup yields CDR1 SNHLY and CDR2 FYNNEI. This CDR3 has 13 residues. CDR3 region: CASSTGTGNEQYF. For the CDR3, the DNA is TGTGCCAGCAGTACCGGGACAGGGAACGAGCAGTACTTC. The variable domain in full, with the rest retrieved from reference TRBV2 and TRBJ2-7, is EPEVTQTPSHQVTQMGQEVILRCVPISNHLYFYWYRQILGQKVEFLVSFYNNEISEKSEIFDDQFSVERPDGSNFTLKIRSTKLEDSAMYFCASSTGTGNEQYFGPGTRLTVT.

The chain links TRBV9 to TRBJ2-1, with 10 bases fitting TRBD1. The germline V gene encodes CDR1 SGDLS and CDR2 YYNGEE. Trimming took 3 bases from V and 1 from J; bases not matched to a gene: 4. The CDR3 runs 16 residues. The CDR3 DNA follows: TGTGCCAGCAGCGGCGGACAGGGGGTTTCCTACAATGAGCAGTTCTTC. It translates to CASSGGQGVSYNEQFF.

This sequence joins TRBV11-2 and TRBJ1-1; maybe TRBD1 (5 bases). CDR3 size: 15 residues. Between the trimmed V and J ends, which lost 0 bases and 6 bases, there was a span of 14 bases. Germline CDR1 and CDR2: SGHAT and FQNNGV. The CDR3: CASSLDRGWGAEAFF. The CDR3 DNA sequence: TGTGCCAGCAGCTTAGATAGAGGGTGGGGGGCTGAAGCTTTCTTT.

This clone was detected once. J is TRBJ2-6 and V is TRBV6-1, with D unresolved. V lost 4 bases and J 2 bases, leaving 9 bases between the germline ends. This CDR3 has 15 amino acids. Germline V gene lookup returns CDR1 MNHNS and CDR2 SASEGT. The CDR3 DNA reads as TGTGCCAGCAGTGTCCCTCGGGCTGGGGCCAACGTCCTGACTTTC. It codes for CASSVPRAGANVLTF.

The chain recombines TRBV21-1 with TRBJ2-7; the DNA was not used to check the table's D call, TRBD2. TRBV21-1 is labeled a pseudogene. The CDR3 covers 17 residues. Here the CDR3 DNA reads TGTGCCAGCAGCAAAGTTAGTGAGGGAAGGAGCTCGCGCGAGCAGTACTTC. It is translated as CASSKVSEGRSSREQYF.

In this sample, this clone turned up a few times. This chain uses TRBV18 with TRBJ1-1; 12 nucleotides align to TRBD1. Germline values: CDR1 KGHSH, CDR2 LQKENI. V lost 0 bases to trimming and J lost 10 bases; unmatched junction nucleotides: 3. This CDR3 is built from 14 residues. For the CDR3, the DNA is TGTGCCAGCTCACCACCGGGACAGGGGGCGCCAGCTTTCTTT. Amino acid sequence: CASSPPGQGAPAFF.

V and J are TRBV27 and TRBJ2-3; 10 bases align to TRBD2. CDR3 length equals 19 residues. The ends lost 4 bases at V and 3 bases at J; junction bases unmatched: 16. Germline values: CDR1 MNHEY, CDR2 SMNVEV (reference sequence). The CDR3 loop reads CASSSILAGTVIPTDTQYF. CDR3 sequence (DNA): TGTGCCAGCAGTTCCATACTAGCGGGAACGGTCATACCTACAGATACGCAGTATTTT.

The V and J genes are TRBV28 and TRBJ1-1; D ambiguous. The CDR3 spans 14 residues. V dropped 2 bases and J dropped 3 bases, with 10 bases sitting between them. The V gene's germline CDR1 is MDHEN and CDR2 SYDVKM. CDR3 bases: TGTGCCAGCAGTTTACAGGCAGGTGACACTGAAGCTTTCTTT. It translates to CASSLQAGDTEAFF.